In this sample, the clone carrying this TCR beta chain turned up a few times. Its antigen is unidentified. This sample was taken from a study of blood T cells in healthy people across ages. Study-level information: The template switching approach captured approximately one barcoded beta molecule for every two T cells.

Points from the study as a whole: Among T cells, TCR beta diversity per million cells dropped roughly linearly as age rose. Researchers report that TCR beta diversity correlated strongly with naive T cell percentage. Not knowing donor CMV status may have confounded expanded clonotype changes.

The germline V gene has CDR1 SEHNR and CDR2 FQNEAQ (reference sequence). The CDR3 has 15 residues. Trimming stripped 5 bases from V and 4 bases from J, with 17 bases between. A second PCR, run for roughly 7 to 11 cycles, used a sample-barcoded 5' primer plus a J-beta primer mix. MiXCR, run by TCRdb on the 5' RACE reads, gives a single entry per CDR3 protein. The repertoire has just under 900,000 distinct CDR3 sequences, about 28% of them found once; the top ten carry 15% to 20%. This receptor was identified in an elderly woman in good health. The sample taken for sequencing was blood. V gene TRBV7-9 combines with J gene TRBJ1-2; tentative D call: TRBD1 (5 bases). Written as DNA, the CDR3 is TGTGCCAGCAGCCACACCGACAGAGGGATCTATGGCTACACCTTC. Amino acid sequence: CASSHTDRGIYGYTF.